A single sample gave rise to the 20 T cell receptor beta chains below, sequenced in a study of blood T cell repertoires in COVID-19. Profiling relied on immunoSEQ multiplex PCR, and the TCRdb table lists in-frame clones only, not all of them. This table has about 40,000 clones, roughly 77% appearing once. Material: peripheral blood. These receptors were taken from a human donor in a cohort sampled during active or convalescent COVID-19. The donor label of this sample is uncertain.

CDR3 in DNA: TGTGCCAGCTCACCTGGGGGGGAGACCCAGTACTTC. It encodes CASSPGGETQYF. This rearrangement joins TRBV18 to TRBJ2-5; D may be TRBD2 (6 bases). The CDR3 runs 12 residues. From germline, CDR1 is KGHSH and CDR2 LQKENI. V was pared by 3 bases and J by 5 bases, with 7 bases between.

J is TRBJ2-7 and V is TRBV10-3; 13 positions match TRBD2. The CDR3 sequence is 17 residues long. V gave up 2 bases and J gave up 2 bases; unmatched junction bases: 6. Germline values: CDR1 ENHRY, CDR2 SYGVKD. CDR3 amino acids: CAISEVPGLAGTYEQYF. CDR3 bases: TGTGCCATCAGTGAGGTCCCGGGACTAGCGGGAACCTACGAGCAGTACTTC.

The genes are TRBV18 and TRBJ1-2, with D maybe TRBD1 (5 bases). Per the germline V gene, CDR1 is KGHSH and CDR2 is LQKENI. The V end lost 2 bases, the J end lost 8 bases, and 12 bases lay between the germline ends. This CDR3 is 13 amino acids long. CDR3: CASSPISGYGYTF. The CDR3, as DNA: TGTGCCAGCTCACCAATCTCAGGGTACGGCTACACCTTC. Using reference TRBV18 and TRBJ1-2 for the parts outside the CDR3, the full variable domain is NAGVMQNPRHLVRRRGQEARLRCSPMKGHSHVYWYRQLPEEGLKFMVYLQKENIIDESGMPKERFSAEFPKEGPSILRIQQVVRGDSAAYFCASSPISGYGYTFGSGTRLTVV.

The chain links TRBV5-1 to TRBJ1-4, with D maybe TRBD1 (5 bases). The germline CDR1 and CDR2 sequences are SGHRS and YFSETQ. The CDR3 is 13 residues long. Trimming removed 0 bases from V and 8 bases from J, with 8 bases in between. The CDR3 DNA reads as TGCGCCAGCAGCTTGGAGGCAGGGGAAAAACTGTTTTTT. Translating gives CASSLEAGEKLFF.

The chain recombines TRBV19 with TRBJ1-1; D call uncertain. V lost 10 bases, J lost 4 bases, and 13 bases lay in between. The CDR3 contains 12 residues. Germline-derived CDR1 and CDR2 are LNHDA and SQIVND (reference sequence). This chain's CDR3 is CATSGRGTEAFF. CDR3 in DNA: TGTGCCACCTCCGGCAGAGGCACTGAAGCTTTCTTT.

This clone came up once. CDR3 coding DNA: TGTGCCTGGAGAAGGGGGCAAGTCTATGGCTACACCTTC. It encodes CAWRRGQVYGYTF. The V call is TRBV30, the J call TRBJ1-2, with 7 bases aligning to TRBD1. Germline-derived CDR1 and CDR2 are GTSNPN and SVGIG (reference sequence). V shed 3 bases, J shed 4 bases, and the junction held 5 bases outside the gene matches. The CDR3 totals 13 residues.

The chain recombines TRBV9 with TRBJ2-3, with 8 positions matching TRBD1. The CDR3 totals 15 residues. Germline V gene lookup returns CDR1 SGDLS and CDR2 YYNGEE. Germline trimming cut 2 bases from V and 6 bases from J; bases unmatched to any gene: 8. Here the CDR3 reads CASSVSGTGADTQYF. CDR3 sequence (DNA): TGTGCCAGCAGCGTTTCCGGGACAGGAGCGGATACGCAGTATTTT.

The chain uses TRBV6-5 and TRBJ2-7; D call uncertain. This CDR3 is built from 14 residues. With 7 bases removed from V and 6 bases from J, the gap between germline ends came to 19 bases. Germline lookup yields CDR1 MNHEY and CDR2 SVGAGI. In nucleotides, the CDR3 is TGTGCCAGCATCCTCATGGAGAGCTCCGCCGAGCAGTACTTC. It yields the protein CASILMESSAEQYF.

This chain uses TRBV4-2 with TRBJ2-7; 9 nucleotides align to TRBD1. Per germline, CDR1 LGHNA and CDR2 YNFKEQ. Trimming removed 3 bases from V and 4 bases from J; junction bases left unmatched: 13. The CDR3 contains 17 residues. The CDR3 sequence: CASSHGPGQGGPYEQYF. As DNA, the CDR3 is TGTGCCAGCAGCCACGGACCGGGACAGGGAGGGCCGTACGAGCAGTACTTC.

The V call is TRBV6-5, the J call TRBJ2-3; D might be TRBD2 (5 bases). The CDR3 extends over 14 amino acids. V was clipped by 7 bases and J by 3 bases, with 14 bases between them. From germline, CDR1 is MNHEY and CDR2 SVGAGI. The CDR3 spells CASIFLARTDTQYF. The CDR3 DNA reads TGTGCCAGCATTTTTCTAGCCCGGACAGATACGCAGTATTTT.

CDR3 sequence: CASSYISYEQYF. CDR3 coding DNA: TGTGCCAGCAGTTACATATCCTACGAGCAGTACTTC. The chain is built from TRBV6-2 or TRBV6-3 and TRBJ2-7; D is ambiguous. V gave up 2 bases and J gave up 1 base, with 3 bases separating them. The CDR3 extends over 12 amino acids. Germline V gene data show CDR1 as MNHEY and CDR2 as SVGEGT.

By its share, this clone is large. The rearrangement links TRBV27 to TRBJ2-5; 8 bases match TRBD1. This CDR3 spans 12 amino acids. Germline CDR1 is MNHEY and CDR2 is SMNVEV (reference sequence). V shed 11 bases and J 5 bases; nucleotides not matched to a gene: 7. CDR3 amino acids: CAARGLGETQYF. The DNA for the CDR3 is TGTGCCGCCAGGGGGCTGGGTGAGACCCAGTACTTC.

The rearrangement links TRBV6-5 to TRBJ1-1; D is undetermined. Germline V gene lookup returns CDR1 MNHEY and CDR2 SVGAGI. This CDR3 is built from 12 residues. Trimming removed 8 bases from V and 0 bases from J, with 7 bases in between. CDR3: CASWAMNTEAFF. In DNA, the CDR3 is TGTGCCAGCTGGGCAATGAACACTGAAGCTTTCTTT.

This clone was observed once. The chain recombines TRBV19 with TRBJ1-3; D is possibly TRBD1 (5 bases). This CDR3 has 15 residues. Trimming took 0 bases from V and 0 from J, leaving 6 bases between them. Germline assignment: CDR1 LNHDA and CDR2 SQIVND (reference sequence). CDR3 region: CASSIEGRSGNTIYF. The CDR3 DNA follows: TGTGCCAGTAGTATAGAGGGGCGCTCTGGAAACACCATATATTTT.

This clone appeared a few times. The genes are TRBV7-3 and TRBJ2-1, with 10 positions matching TRBD2. The germline CDR1 and CDR2 sequences are SGHTA and FQGTGA. This CDR3 contains 16 residues. J gave up 3 bases and V 5 bases, and 7 bases lay outside the gene matches. In DNA, the CDR3 is TGTGCCAGCAGCCCCCAAGCGGGAGGGCTCTACAATGAGCAGTTCTTC. Protein: CASSPQAGGLYNEQFF.

The rearrangement uses TRBV7-2 and TRBJ2-7; 12 bases map to TRBD2. Germline loops: CDR1 SGHTA, CDR2 FQGNSA. The CDR3 contains 18 residues. Trimming removed 5 bases from V and 0 bases from J; junction bases left unmatched: 11. CDR3 sequence (DNA): TGTGCCAGCAGCCTAGGGACTAGCGGGCGGACCCTCTCCTACGAGCAGTACTTC. Its translation: CASSLGTSGRTLSYEQYF.

This chain uses TRBV2 with TRBJ1-2, with 7 bases fitting TRBD1. The CDR3 extends over 14 amino acids. V lost 8 bases, J lost 0 bases, and 6 bases stayed unmatched. Germline CDR1 SNHLY, CDR2 FYNNEI. DNA of the CDR3: TGTGCCAGCTCGAGGGGGCGGGCTAACTATGGCTACACCTTC. It codes for CASSRGRANYGYTF.

The V gene is TRBV4-2, the J gene TRBJ2-7, with TRBD2 as a possible D gene (7 bases). CDR1 and CDR2 from the germline V gene are LGHNA and YNFKEQ. Deletions cut 0 bases from V and 4 bases from J, with 16 bases between. The CDR3 is 16 amino acids. The CDR3 region has the DNA TGTGCCAGCAGCCAAGATGGGCAGGGGAGGGGGTACGAGCAGTACTTC. It specifies CASSQDGQGRGYEQYF.

V gene TRBV18 combines with J gene TRBJ2-7; D is perhaps TRBD1 (7 bases). Trimming pared 6 bases from V and 5 bases from J, leaving 14 bases between. The CDR3 has 13 amino acids. From germline, CDR1 is KGHSH and CDR2 LQKENI. The CDR3 reads CASSSAGGNEQYF. The CDR3 DNA sequence: TGTGCCAGCTCTTCAGCAGGGGGGAACGAGCAGTACTTC.

This clone was seen once. The chain is built from TRBV19 and TRBJ1-3; D is ambiguous. V lost 7 bases to trimming and J lost 1 base, with 14 bases between them. Germline V gene sequence: CDR1 LNHDA, CDR2 SQIVND (reference sequence). The CDR3 has 15 residues. The chain's CDR3 is CASTPTWRSGNTIYF. The CDR3 DNA sequence: TGTGCCAGTACCCCCACATGGAGGTCTGGAAACACCATATATTTT. The full variable domain, rest sourced from reference TRBV19 and TRBJ1-3, is DGGITQSPKYLFRKEGQNVTLSCEQNLNHDAMYWYRQDPGQGLRLIYYSQIVNDFQKGDIAEGYSVSREKKESFPLTVTSAQKNPTAFYLCASTPTWRSGNTIYFGEGSWLTVV.